The rows below give T cell receptor beta chains drawn from one sample of a study of Ad26.COV2.S vaccination and SARS-CoV-2 variants. TCRdb keeps only in-frame clones here, not all; method: immunoSEQ multiplex PCR. This table holds about 350,000 clones, more than 75% found once. Sequenced material: peripheral blood, taken in a trial of Ad26.COV2.S vaccine versus placebo. These receptors were taken from a person aged 18-60 years who received the Ad26.COV2.S COVID-19 vaccine or a placebo. Each CDR3 is given with its conserved first and last residue. D genes are given only for firm matches. Expanded clones are given a class, and other clones once, few, many or no size at all.

V	size	J	D	CDR3	DNA
TRBV4-3	.	TRBJ2-7	TRBD2	CASSRGTSDSYEQYF	TGCGCCAGCAGCCGCGGGACTAGCGACTCCTACGAGCAGTACTTC
TRBV5-1	.	TRBJ1-6	TRBD1	CASSLAGDRVDSPLHF	TGCGCCAGCAGCTTGGCGGGGGACAGGGTGGATTCACCCCTCCACTTT
TRBV30	.	TRBJ2-7	.	CAWRGTHEQYF	TGTGCCTGGAGAGGCACCCACGAGCAGTACTTC
TRBV5-1	.	TRBJ2-7	.	CASSLGPAGDYEQYF	TGCGCCAGCAGCTTGGGACCAGCTGGCGACTACGAGCAGTACTTC
TRBV12-3/TRBV12-4	.	TRBJ2-5	.	CASSLQGWETQYF	TGTGCCAGCAGTTTACAGGGGTGGGAGACCCAGTACTTC
TRBV27	.	TRBJ2-5	TRBD2	CASRSYNSGGRQETQYF	TGTGCCAGCAGGTCCTACAACTCGGGGGGGCGTCAAGAGACCCAGTACTTC
TRBV4-1	.	TRBJ1-1	.	CASSLRASHTEAFF	TGCGCCAGCAGCCTCCGGGCCTCCCACACTGAAGCTTTCTTT
TRBV9	.	TRBJ2-5	.	CASSGTGTQETQYF	TGTGCCAGCAGCGGCACCGGGACACAAGAGACCCAGTACTTC
TRBV5-1	once	TRBJ2-3	TRBD1	CASSLGQGADTQYF	TGCGCCAGCAGCTTGGGACAGGGCGCAGATACGCAGTATTTT
TRBV7-2	.	TRBJ2-7	.	CASSLSRTQAYEQYF	TGTGCCAGCAGCTTGTCTCGAACCCAAGCCTACGAGCAGTACTTC
TRBV5-1	.	TRBJ2-7	TRBD1	CASSPGQGASEQYF	TGCGCCAGCAGCCCCGGACAGGGGGCGAGCGAGCAGTACTTC
TRBV7-6	.	TRBJ2-7	TRBD2	CASSPGLAGAYEQYF	TGTGCCAGCAGCCCCGGACTAGCGGGGGCCTACGAGCAGTACTTC
TRBV19	.	TRBJ2-7	TRBD2	CASSIQLAGGYEQYF	TGTGCCAGTAGTATCCAACTAGCGGGGGGCTACGAGCAGTACTTC
TRBV4-3	.	TRBJ1-1	TRBD1	CASSQQGAEGGNTEAFF	TGCGCCAGCAGCCAGCAGGGGGCAGAGGGGGGGAACACTGAAGCTTTCTTT
TRBV25-1	once	TRBJ2-1	TRBD2	CASGGESLKFF	TGTGCCAGCGGGGGGGAATCCCTCAAGTTCTTC
TRBV6-5	.	TRBJ2-2	TRBD2	CASSYAGGAPGELFF	TGTGCCAGCAGTTACGCCGGGGGGGCCCCCGGGGAGCTGTTTTTT
TRBV25-1	.	TRBJ2-7	.	CATPFGGSEGYEQYF	TGTGCCACCCCCTTTGGTGGGTCGGAGGGCTACGAGCAGTACTTC
TRBV11-2	once	TRBJ2-2	.	CASTIPGPVHTGELFF	TGTGCCAGCACCATTCCCGGTCCCGTTCACACCGGGGAGCTGTTTTTT
TRBV15	.	TRBJ1-2	TRBD1	CATSRGTGVNGYTF	TGTGCCACCAGCAGAGGGACAGGGGTTAATGGCTACACCTTC
TRBV19	.	TRBJ1-2	.	CACREQGNNGYTF	TGTGCTTGCCGGGAGCAGGGGAATAATGGCTACACCTTC
TRBV24-1	.	TRBJ2-7	TRBD2	CATSESGRSSYEQYF	TGTGCCACCAGTGAGAGCGGGAGGAGCTCCTACGAGCAGTACTTC
TRBV4-3	.	TRBJ2-7	.	CASSQDRGPYYEQYF	TGCGCCAGCAGCCAAGATAGAGGACCCTACTACGAGCAGTACTTC
TRBV18	.	TRBJ1-2	.	CASSPEPDLYGYTF	TGTGCCAGCTCACCAGAGCCAGACCTATATGGCTACACCTTC
TRBV2	.	TRBJ2-1	.	CASSLNRISYNEQFF	TGTGCCAGCAGCTTAAACAGGATCTCCTACAATGAGCAGTTCTTC
TRBV6-2/TRBV6-3	.	TRBJ2-7	.	CASSFATTYEQYF	TGTGCCAGCAGTTTCGCTACTACCTACGAGCAGTACTTC
TRBV6-6	once	TRBJ1-3	.	CASSYQGGGNTIYF	TGTGCCAGCAGTTACCAGGGTGGTGGAAACACCATATATTTT
TRBV15	once	TRBJ1-1	TRBD1	CATSWDRNTEAFF	TGTGCCACCAGCTGGGACAGGAACACTGAAGCTTTCTTT
TRBV19	.	TRBJ2-3	.	CASSIGSSTDTQYF	TGTGCCAGTAGTATAGGCAGCAGCACAGATACGCAGTATTTT
TRBV5-1	.	TRBJ2-3	.	CASSSSSTDTQYF	TGCGCCAGCAGCTCAAGTAGCACAGATACGCAGTATTTT